These 24 T cell receptor beta chains originate from one sample sequenced in a study of vaccination effects on CD4 cells after COVID-19. Their target antigens are unknown. Peptide-pool stimulation followed by sequencing identified expanded antigen-specific CD4+ clonotypes in the ViraFEST assay. Isolation of CD4+ T cells took place after about nine days of culture. None of these healthy vaccinees had been infected with SARS-CoV-2 before vaccination. Produced via immunoSEQ multiplex PCR; TCRdb's table is partial and in-frame only. The table shows 55,000 to 80,000 clones, with 65% to 85% occurring only once. The specimen was CD4+ T cells from PBMCs cultured with HCoV-OC43 spike peptides, collected before COVID-19 vaccination. Indicated subset: HCoV-OC43 spike overlapping peptide pool stimulation. These TCRs come from a human donor who received a COVID-19 vaccine.

The chain recombines TRBV7-8 with TRBJ2-1, with a tentative D call TRBD1 (6 bases). Germline CDR1 SGHVS, CDR2 FQNEAQ. The CDR3 extends over 16 amino acids. The ends were cut back, 5 bases at V and 2 bases at J, with 16 bases in the middle. CDR3 protein: CASSPVRRGTYNEQFF. As DNA, the CDR3 is TGTGCCAGCAGCCCTGTCCGCAGGGGAACCTACAATGAGCAGTTCTTC.

The chain recombines TRBV9 with TRBJ2-3, with 7 bases lining up with TRBD1. CDR3 length: 15 residues. V was clipped by 0 bases and J by 8 bases; unmatched bases: 9. The V gene's germline CDR1 is SGDLS and CDR2 YYNGEE. This chain's CDR3 is CASSVVGVTGATQYF. DNA for the CDR3: TGTGCCAGCAGCGTAGTCGGAGTAACAGGGGCTACGCAGTATTTT.

The chain combines TRBV10-3 with TRBJ2-3; 11 bases line up with TRBD2. The trim removed 6 bases at V and 0 bases at J, leaving 2 bases unmatched. The CDR3 loop spans 15 amino acids. CDR1 is ENHRY, CDR2 SYGVKD, per germline. The CDR3 DNA sequence: TGTGCCATCAGGGCTAGCGGGGGGAGCACAGATACGCAGTATTTT. It encodes CAIRASGGSTDTQYF.

This clone was observed a single time. The chain employs TRBV7-2 and TRBJ2-5; D is undetermined. Germline V CDR1 and CDR2: SGHTA, FQGNSA. The V end lost 5 bases, the J end lost 1 base, and 11 bases lay between the germline ends. This CDR3 has 14 residues. CDR3 in amino acids: CASSLRFRQETQYF. For the CDR3, the DNA is TGTGCCAGCAGCCTTAGATTCCGCCAAGAGACCCAGTACTTC.

J is TRBJ2-5 and V is TRBV19, with D perhaps TRBD1 or TRBD2 (5 bases each). Germline V gives CDR1 LNHDA, CDR2 SQIVND (reference sequence). The CDR3 totals 13 residues. Trimming took 4 bases from V and 5 from J, leaving 11 bases between them. This chain's CDR3 is CASSRGTQETQYF. In DNA, the CDR3 is TGTGCCAGTAGTAGGGGGACGCAGGAGACCCAGTACTTC.

V is TRBV5-1 and J is TRBJ2-3; 8 positions agree with TRBD2. Germline V gene lookup returns CDR1 SGHRS and CDR2 YFSETQ. The V gene end was trimmed by 4 bases and the J gene end by 4 bases; junction bases not matched to a gene: 11. The CDR3 consists of 16 residues. The CDR3 here is CASSIGPGLVADTQYF. The CDR3 DNA follows: TGCGCCAGCAGCATAGGACCGGGACTAGTTGCAGATACGCAGTATTTT.

This clone has a single count. The V call is TRBV6-6, the J call TRBJ2-5; D is possibly TRBD1 or TRBD2 (5 bases each). The length of the CDR3 is 15 residues. V lost 4 bases and J 4 bases, leaving 16 bases between the germline ends. Germline V gene data show CDR1 as MNHNY and CDR2 as SVGAGI (reference sequence). For the CDR3, the DNA is TGTGCCAGCAGTTCCGGGACCCCCGCCGCAGAGACCCAGTACTTC. Translated, it gives CASSSGTPAAETQYF.

The V call is TRBV19, the J call TRBJ1-4; D gene ambiguous. Trimming removed 4 bases from V and 7 bases from J, with 16 bases in between. Germline V gene sequence: CDR1 LNHDA, CDR2 SQIVND (reference sequence). CDR3 length: 15 amino acids. For the CDR3, the DNA is TGTGCCAGTAGTAACCTAGGGATGGGAGCTGAAAAACTGTTTTTT. It encodes CASSNLGMGAEKLFF.

This chain joins TRBV5-8 and TRBJ2-7; 8 nucleotides agree with TRBD1. Germline lookup yields CDR1 SGHTS and CDR2 YDEGEE. The CDR3 sequence is 13 residues long. The V segment lost 4 bases and the J segment 2 bases; nucleotides outside the gene matches: 2. This CDR3 reads CASSRRGPYEQYV. In nucleotides, the CDR3 is TGTGCCAGCAGCCGCAGGGGGCCCTACGAGCAGTACGTC.

V usage is TRBV2 and J usage is TRBJ1-2; D gene ambiguous. The germline V gene encodes CDR1 SNHLY and CDR2 FYNNEI. Between the trimmed V and J ends, which lost 3 bases and 7 bases, there was a span of 12 bases. The CDR3 contains 13 residues. The CDR3 DNA reads as TGTGCCAGCAGTGATACATGGGGAGGTGGCTACACCTTC. It translates to CASSDTWGGGYTF.

This chain uses TRBV6-2 or TRBV6-3 with TRBJ1-5, with no clear D. In germline, CDR1 is MNHEY, CDR2 SVGEGT. Deletions cut 5 bases from V and 7 bases from J, with 6 bases between. This CDR3 is 11 amino acids long. The CDR3 loop is CASSMGQPQHF. CDR3 coding DNA: TGTGCCAGCAGTATGGGGCAGCCCCAGCATTTT.

The chain combines TRBV10-1 with TRBJ2-6; no firm D call. V was trimmed by 4 bases and J by 4 bases, leaving 5 bases between them. Per the germline V gene, CDR1 is WNHNN and CDR2 is SYGVQD (reference sequence). The CDR3 runs 13 residues. CDR3 in amino acids: CASSASGANVLTF. The CDR3 coding sequence is TGCGCCAGCAGTGCCTCGGGGGCCAACGTCCTGACTTTC.

The genes are TRBV5-4 and TRBJ2-3; D is ambiguous. The germline V gene encodes CDR1 SGHNT and CDR2 YYREEE (reference sequence). V was pared by 3 bases and J by 1 base, with 12 bases between. The CDR3 spans 15 residues. DNA of the CDR3: TGTGCCAGCAGCTCCCCCACCGCGGGCACAGATACGCAGTATTTT. It codes for CASSSPTAGTDTQYF.

The gene calls are TRBV7-2 and TRBJ2-7; D gene unclear. CDR1 is SGHTA and CDR2 is FQGNSA in the germline V gene. CDR3 size: 13 residues. Trimming stripped 5 bases from V and 1 base from J, with 9 bases between. The CDR3 sequence: CASSPRSSYEQYV. In DNA, the CDR3 is TGTGCCAGCAGCCCCAGGTCATCCTACGAGCAGTACGTC.

V usage is TRBV28 and J usage is TRBJ1-5; possible D gene TRBD1, 5 bases. V was clipped by 6 bases and J by 3 bases, with 15 bases between them. Germline lookup yields CDR1 MDHEN and CDR2 SYDVKM. This CDR3 is 15 amino acids long. CDR3 loop: CASRKNRDHNQPQHF. In DNA, the CDR3 is TGTGCCAGCAGAAAGAACCGGGACCACAATCAGCCCCAGCATTTT.

This clone was seen once. This chain links TRBV4-1 with TRBJ2-7; D not resolved. V lost 4 bases and J lost 5, with 15 bases in between. The CDR3 loop spans 14 amino acids. The germline gives CDR1 MGHRA, CDR2 YSYEKL. CDR3 in amino acids: CASSRSTYTDEQYV. DNA for the CDR3: TGCGCCAGCAGCCGTTCTACGTATACGGACGAGCAGTACGTC.

This clone showed up just a few times. The V and J genes are TRBV5-1 and TRBJ1-6; D might be TRBD1 (6 bases). The germline gives CDR1 SGHRS, CDR2 YFSETQ. The CDR3 totals 15 residues. V was trimmed by 6 bases and J by 5 bases, leaving 15 bases between them. CDR3 in DNA: TGCGCCAGCACCACAGGGAATCCAAATAATTCACCCCTCCACTTT. Amino acids: CASTTGNPNNSPLHF.

The rearrangement links TRBV28 to TRBJ1-5; TRBD1 might be the D (5 bases). V was trimmed by 3 bases and J by 0 bases, leaving 9 bases between them. Germline CDR1 reads MDHEN; CDR2 reads SYDVKM. This CDR3 comprises 15 residues. This chain's CDR3 is CASSLGDYSNQPQHF. The DNA of the CDR3 is TGTGCCAGCAGTTTGGGGGATTATAGCAATCAGCCCCAGCATTTT.

The V call is TRBV5-1, the J call TRBJ1-2; 8 bases agree with TRBD1. V was pared by 0 bases and J by 2 bases, with 3 bases of the junction left unmatched. The CDR3 has 15 residues. CDR1 is SGHRS and CDR2 is YFSETQ in the germline V gene. The CDR3 reads CASSLGQGANYGYTF. The CDR3 DNA is TGCGCCAGCAGCTTGGGGCAGGGGGCGAACTATGGCTACACCTTC.

This clone was found once. The V call is TRBV11-2, the J call TRBJ1-2; the D is unclear. The CDR3 totals 14 residues. V was pared by 0 bases and J by 5 bases, with 10 bases between. CDR1 and CDR2 from the germline V gene are SGHAT and FQNNGV. The CDR3 nucleotides are TGTGCCAGCAGCTTAGATGCAGGACCATATGGCTACACCTTC. Translation: CASSLDAGPYGYTF. The full variable domain, rest sourced from reference TRBV11-2 and TRBJ1-2, is EAGVAQSPRYKIIEKRQSVAFWCNPISGHATLYWYQQILGQGPKLLIQFQNNGVVDDSQLPKDRFSAERLKGVDSTLKIQPAKLEDSAVYLCASSLDAGPYGYTFGSGTRLTVV.

This chain uses TRBV4-2 with TRBJ1-1; 11 bases are shared with TRBD1. Germline-derived CDR1 and CDR2 are LGHNA and YNFKEQ. The CDR3 is 19 residues long. J was trimmed by 0 bases and V by 0 bases; bases with no gene match: 9. CDR3 region: CASSQDRGTGGRMNTEAFF. For the CDR3, the DNA is TGTGCCAGCAGCCAAGATCGGGGGACAGGGGGTAGGATGAACACTGAAGCTTTCTTT.

Here the CDR3 DNA reads TGTGCCAGCAGCTCCTACAGGGGGTACAATGAGCAGTTCTTC. This encodes CASSSYRGYNEQFF. The chain joins TRBV7-3 to TRBJ2-1, with 8 bases identical to TRBD1. The germline V gene has CDR1 SGHTA and CDR2 FQGTGA. The trim removed 4 bases at V and 4 bases at J, leaving 3 bases unmatched. This CDR3 has 14 residues.

The rearrangement links TRBV6-5 to TRBJ2-5; D is perhaps TRBD2 (5 bases). The germline CDR1 and CDR2 sequences are MNHEY and SVGAGI. Trimming removed 4 bases from V and 5 bases from J, with 8 bases in between. The CDR3 length is 12 residues. This CDR3 is CASSSRRETQYF. CDR3 nucleotides: TGTGCCAGCAGTTCCCGGAGGGAGACCCAGTACTTC.

Here the CDR3 DNA reads TGTGCCAGCAGCTTATTTAATGAGCAGTTCTTC. It yields the protein CASSLFNEQFF. The rearrangement uses TRBV7-9 and TRBJ2-1; D gene unclear. The CDR3 length is 11 residues. The germline V and J ends were trimmed by 2 bases and 7 bases, with 3 bases remaining between them. CDR1 is SEHNR, CDR2 FQNEAQ, per germline (reference sequence).